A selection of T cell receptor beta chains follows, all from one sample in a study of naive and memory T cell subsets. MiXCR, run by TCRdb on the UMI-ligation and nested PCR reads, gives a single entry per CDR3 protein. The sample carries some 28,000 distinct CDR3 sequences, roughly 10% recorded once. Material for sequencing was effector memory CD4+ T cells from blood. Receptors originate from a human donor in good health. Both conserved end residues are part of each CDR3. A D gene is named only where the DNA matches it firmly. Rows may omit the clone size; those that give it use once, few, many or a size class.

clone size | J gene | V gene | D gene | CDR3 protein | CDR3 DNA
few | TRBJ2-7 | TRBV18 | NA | CASSPRAGYRGTYEQYF | TGTGCCAGCTCACCACGCGCAGGTTATCGAGGGACCTACGAGCAGTACTTC
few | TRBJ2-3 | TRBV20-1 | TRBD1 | CSASGGGTGRTDTQYF | TGCAGTGCTAGTGGCGGAGGGACAGGGAGGACAGATACGCAGTATTTT
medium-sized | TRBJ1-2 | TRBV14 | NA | CASSRSTPDVNYGYTF | TGTGCCAGCAGCCGTTCCACTCCGGACGTTAACTATGGCTACACCTTC
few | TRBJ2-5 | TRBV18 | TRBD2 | CASSPGLAGGPEETQYF | TGTGCCAGCTCACCAGGACTAGCGGGAGGGCCGGAGGAGACCCAGTACTTC
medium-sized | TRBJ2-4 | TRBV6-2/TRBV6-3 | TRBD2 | CASSYSISGRAAAKNIQYF | TGTGCCAGCAGTTACTCGATTAGCGGGAGGGCCGCGGCCAAAAACATTCAGTACTTC
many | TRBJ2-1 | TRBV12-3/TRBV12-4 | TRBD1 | CASKDRGNEQFF | TGTGCCAGCAAGGACAGGGGGAATGAGCAGTTCTTC
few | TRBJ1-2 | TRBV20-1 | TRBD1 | CSASPTGVYGYTF | TGCAGTGCTAGTCCGACAGGGGTTTATGGCTACACCTTC
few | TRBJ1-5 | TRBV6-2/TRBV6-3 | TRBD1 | CASSYSMQGAGIWGNQPQHF | TGTGCCAGCAGCTACTCCATGCAGGGGGCGGGAATCTGGGGCAATCAGCCCCAGCATTTT
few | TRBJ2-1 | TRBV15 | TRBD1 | CATSSLRDRGRGEQFF | TGTGCCACCAGCAGCCTCCGGGACAGGGGTCGAGGTGAGCAGTTCTTC
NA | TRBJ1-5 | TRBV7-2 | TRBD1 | CASSQQGRRGNQPQHF | TGTGCCAGCAGCCAACAGGGGCGACGCGGCAATCAGCCCCAGCATTTT
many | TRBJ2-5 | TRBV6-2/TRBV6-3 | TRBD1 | CASSYDHEGQRETQYF | TGTGCCAGCAGTTACGATCACGAGGGACAGAGAGAGACCCAGTACTTC
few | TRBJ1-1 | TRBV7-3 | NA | CASRLNAGNTEAFF | TGTGCCAGCAGACTGAACGCCGGGAACACTGAAGCTTTCTTT
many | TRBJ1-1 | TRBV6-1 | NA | CASTDPFTANTEAFF | TGTGCCAGCACCGATCCCTTTACAGCGAACACTGAAGCTTTCTTT
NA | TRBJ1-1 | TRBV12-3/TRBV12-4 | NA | CASSLSYGAEAFF | TGTGCCAGCAGTTTGTCTTATGGGGCTGAAGCTTTCTTT
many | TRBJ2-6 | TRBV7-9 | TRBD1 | CASSYDRVRTGANVLTF | TGTGCCAGCAGCTACGACAGGGTTCGAACTGGGGCCAACGTCCTGACTTTC
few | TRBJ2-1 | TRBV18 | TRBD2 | CASSPLGLAGSYNEQFF | TGTGCCAGCTCACCATTAGGACTAGCAGGGTCCTACAATGAGCAGTTCTTC
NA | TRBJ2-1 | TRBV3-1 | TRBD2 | CASRPPGLAINEQFF | TGTGCCAGCAGACCCCCCGGACTAGCGATTAATGAGCAGTTCTTC
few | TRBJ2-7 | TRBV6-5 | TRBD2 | CASSYEAGGGQYF | TGTGCCAGCAGTTACGAAGCGGGAGGGGGACAGTACTTC
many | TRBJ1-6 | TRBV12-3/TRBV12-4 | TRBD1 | CASTQLTGGGYNSPLHF | TGTGCCAGCACCCAACTGACAGGGGGCGGCTATAATTCACCCCTCCACTTT
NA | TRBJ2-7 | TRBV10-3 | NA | CAISDQTRYEQYF | TGTGCCATCAGTGACCAGACACGCTACGAGCAGTACTTC
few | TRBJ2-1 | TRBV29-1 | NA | CSVDDRRRSSYNEQFF | TGCAGCGTTGATGACAGGCGAAGGAGCTCCTACAATGAGCAGTTCTTC
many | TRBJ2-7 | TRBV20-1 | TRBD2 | CSARKVAGHYEQYF | TGCAGTGCTAGAAAGGTAGCGGGGCACTACGAGCAGTACTTC
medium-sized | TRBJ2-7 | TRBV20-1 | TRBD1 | CSAVGQGVSEQYF | TGCAGTGCTGTTGGACAGGGGGTTTCCGAGCAGTACTTC
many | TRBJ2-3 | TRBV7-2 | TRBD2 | CASRGSGRSDTQYF | TGTGCCAGCAGGGGTAGCGGGAGGTCAGATACGCAGTATTTT
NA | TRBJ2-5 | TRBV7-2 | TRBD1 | CASSPYRGELQETQYF | TGTGCCAGCAGCCCATACAGGGGCGAACTCCAAGAGACCCAGTACTTC
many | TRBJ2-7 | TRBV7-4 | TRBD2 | CASSLERGGKYEQYF | TGTGCCAGCAGCTTAGAGCGGGGGGGCAAGTACGAGCAGTACTTC